The 18 T cell receptor beta chains presented below share a single source sample, sequenced in a study of PD-1 blockade in mismatch repair-deficient tumors. The repertoire was sequenced with immunoSEQ multiplex PCR; TCRdb's copy has only in-frame clones and lacks some. The sample has approximately 60,000 clones, 70% to 90% seen once. The sample was peripheral blood, taken 52 weeks after starting pembrolizumab. The receptors were sampled from an adult with mismatch repair-deficient cancer.

The chain couples TRBV7-9 to TRBJ1-2, with D tentatively TRBD1 (5 bases). The CDR3 loop spans 15 amino acids. The germline gives CDR1 SEHNR, CDR2 FQNEAQ (reference sequence). V lost 5 bases and J 4 bases, leaving 17 bases between the germline ends. CDR3: CASSREGTLRYGYTF. The CDR3 DNA reads TGTGCCAGCAGCCGAGAAGGGACTCTCCGCTATGGCTACACCTTC.

The CDR3 sequence is CASRRLGGYNEQFF. The CDR3 bases are TGTGCCAGTAGAAGACTAGGGGGGTACAATGAGCAGTTCTTC. This rearrangement joins TRBV19 to TRBJ2-1; D could derive from TRBD1 or TRBD2 (6 bases each). The V gene lost 6 bases and the J gene lost 4 bases, with 13 bases spanning the gap. This CDR3 is 14 amino acids long. The germline V gene encodes CDR1 LNHDA and CDR2 SQIVND (reference sequence).

The chain uses TRBV14 and TRBJ2-7; 8 nucleotides match TRBD2. Looked up from germline, CDR1 is SGHDN and CDR2 is FVKESK. With V trimmed by 6 bases and J by 5 bases, 9 bases remained unmatched. The CDR3 has 14 residues. The CDR3 spells CASRRSGTRNEQYF. In DNA form, the CDR3 reads TGTGCCAGCAGACGTAGCGGGACTCGGAACGAGCAGTACTTC.

The J gene is TRBJ1-2, the V gene TRBV28; D gene ambiguous. CDR1 is MDHEN, CDR2 SYDVKM, per germline. The V end lost 6 bases, the J end lost 1 base, and 21 bases lay between the germline ends. This CDR3 is 17 amino acids long. CDR3 loop: CASRSSSVPALNYGYTF. For the CDR3, the DNA is TGTGCCAGCAGAAGTTCATCGGTTCCGGCCCTTAACTATGGCTACACCTTC.

Only one count was recorded for this clone. V and J are TRBV11-2 and TRBJ2-1; D possibly matches TRBD1 or TRBD2 (5 bases each). The V end was cut by 5 bases, the J end by 0 bases, with 11 bases between. Looked up from germline, CDR1 is SGHAT and CDR2 is FQNNGV. This CDR3 has 15 amino acids. CDR3 nucleotide sequence: TGTGCCAGCAGCCGGGACCAGAGCTCCTACAATGAGCAGTTCTTC. Translation: CASSRDQSSYNEQFF.

The genes are TRBV6-6 and TRBJ2-1; TRBD2 matches at 8 bases. The CDR3 is 14 amino acids. Losses at the gene ends were 3 bases for V and 10 bases for J; bases not matched to a gene: 8. Germline lookup yields CDR1 MNHNY and CDR2 SVGAGI (reference sequence). DNA of the CDR3: TGTGCCAGCAGTTATAGGACGGGAGGGCCGGAGCAGTTCTTC. It specifies CASSYRTGGPEQFF.

The J gene is TRBJ1-1, the V gene TRBV9; 9 nucleotides align to TRBD1. Trimming at V came to 3 bases and at J to 10 bases, leaving 7 bases not matched to a gene. Germline V CDR1 and CDR2: SGDLS, YYNGEE. The CDR3 consists of 13 residues. In DNA, the CDR3 is TGTGCCAGCAGCGCTTTACAGGGGGCGGTAGCTTTCTTT. It yields the protein CASSALQGAVAFF.

Concerning this clone: One end of the junction fails to match germline, which may point to a read error. CDR3 sequence reads: CASSFRDREVTGELLF. The DNA of the CDR3 is TGTGCCAGCAGCTTCCGGGACAGGGAGGTGACCGGGGAGCTGCTTTTT. This chain connects TRBV9 to TRBJ2-2, with 9 bases aligning to TRBD1. Germline CDR1 reads SGDLS; CDR2 reads YYNGEE. The CDR3 loop spans 16 amino acids.

The CDR3 loop is CASTRQGTTEAFF. The CDR3 DNA reads as TGTGCCAGCACGAGACAGGGGACCACTGAAGCTTTCTTT. The V and J genes are TRBV6-6 and TRBJ1-1; TRBD1 matches 8 bases. The CDR3 totals 13 residues. Germline V CDR1 and CDR2: MNHNY, SVGAGI (reference sequence). V trimming: 7 bases; J trimming: 4 bases; junction bases outside the gene matches: 5.

The gene calls are TRBV9 and TRBJ2-1, with 7 positions matching TRBD1. The V gene's germline CDR1 is SGDLS and CDR2 YYNGEE. The length of the CDR3 is 14 residues. V was pared by 3 bases and J by 8 bases, with 8 bases of the junction left unmatched. Here the CDR3 DNA reads TGTGCCAGCAGCGGCCGGGACAGCGCAGATGAGCAGTTCTTC. Protein product: CASSGRDSADEQFF.

The genes are TRBV5-4 and TRBJ2-3, with TRBD1 matching over 8 bases. V lost 4 bases to trimming and J lost 4 bases; unmatched junction nucleotides: 5. Germline CDR1 reads SGHNT; CDR2 reads YYREEE (reference sequence). The CDR3 totals 14 residues. CDR3 region: CASSQGARSDTQYF. In DNA form, the CDR3 reads TGTGCCAGCAGCCAGGGGGCGAGGTCAGATACGCAGTATTTT.

In this sample, this clone turned up once. This chain joins TRBV9 and TRBJ2-1; D gene ambiguous. The germline gives CDR1 SGDLS, CDR2 YYNGEE. Trimming took off 0 bases at V and 8 bases at J, with 3 bases between the two ends. The CDR3 contains 11 residues. The CDR3 loop reads CASSVDHEQFF. In DNA, the CDR3 is TGTGCCAGCAGCGTAGATCATGAGCAGTTCTTC.

The chain has TRBV6-6 and TRBJ2-5; the match to TRBD1 covers 7 bases. The J segment lost 5 bases and the V segment lost 4 bases, leaving 7 bases of the junction unmatched. CDR3 size: 14 residues. Germline lookup yields CDR1 MNHNY and CDR2 SVGAGI (reference sequence). The DNA for the CDR3 is TGTGCCAGCAGTTCTACAGGGGCAGGGGAGACCCAGTACTTC. The encoded protein is CASSSTGAGETQYF.

The genes are TRBV7-9 and TRBJ2-7, with D possibly matching TRBD1 (6 bases). In germline, CDR1 is SEHNR, CDR2 FQNEAQ (reference sequence). Between the trimmed V and J ends, which lost 1 base and 4 bases, there was a span of 8 bases. This CDR3 contains 13 residues. Here the CDR3 DNA reads TGTGCCAGCAGCTTAGGGGGGCCTTACGAGCAGTACTTC. Translated: CASSLGGPYEQYF.

This clone was counted a few times. The V gene is TRBV19, the J gene TRBJ2-7, with 8 bases aligning to TRBD1. Germline V gene sequence: CDR1 LNHDA, CDR2 SQIVND (reference sequence). V dropped 3 bases and J dropped 9; count of bases not matched to a gene: 10. This CDR3 is built from 14 residues. DNA for the CDR3: TGTGCCAGTAGTATCGGGACAGGCGACAAAGGGCAGTACTTC. It codes for CASSIGTGDKGQYF.

The chain couples TRBV5-1 to TRBJ2-2, with 13 nucleotides matching TRBD2. Losses at the gene ends were 4 bases for V and 5 bases for J; bases not matched to a gene: 5. The CDR3 covers 16 residues. CDR1 is SGHRS, CDR2 YFSETQ, per germline. The CDR3 loop reads CASSLWTSGRTGELFF. The CDR3, as DNA: TGCGCCAGCAGCCTATGGACTAGCGGGAGAACCGGGGAGCTGTTTTTT.

This chain links TRBV6-5 with TRBJ2-1; possible D gene TRBD2, 5 bases. The CDR3 consists of 12 residues. Trimming removed 6 bases from V and 3 bases from J, with 6 bases in between. CDR1 is MNHEY and CDR2 is SVGAGI in the germline V gene. The CDR3 here is CASSGIYNEQFF. CDR3 sequence (DNA): TGTGCCAGCAGCGGGATCTACAATGAGCAGTTCTTC.

This chain joins TRBV4-1 and TRBJ1-2, with D hard to call. CDR3 length: 16 residues. Germline CDR1 MGHRA, CDR2 YSYEKL. V was trimmed by 2 bases and J by 2 bases, leaving 15 bases between them. The CDR3 here is CASSQLHGPGNYGYTF. CDR3 DNA: TGCGCCAGCAGCCAACTACATGGGCCGGGGAACTATGGCTACACCTTC.